Below, one T cell receptor beta chain is given with its context. What it binds is not known. An end of the junction does not agree with germline; a read error may underlie this. The data are from a study of cytomegalovirus exposure and HLA in healthy donors. Study-wide background: For the roughly 400 genotyped donors, about 79% fell within the Caucasian-associated ancestry cluster.

The CDR3 covers 14 residues. Germline V gives CDR1 ENHRY, CDR2 SYGVKD. Study-wide results and caveats: Donors were assumed by presence/absence analyses to have roughly uniform sequencing depth. A later analysis reportedly found that, within productive TCRs, an Asian-associated ancestry cluster had fewer N-insertions than the mean observed across the roughly 700 donors. Analysis performed later found under 20,000 TCR beta sequences associated with HLA alleles at 0.05 false discovery rate.

The PCR contained 60 Vbeta and 13 Jbeta primers. Repertoires were generated with immunoSEQ multiplex PCR, while TCRdb's copy carries only in-frame clones and drops some. Among 110,000 to 150,000 clones, approximately 80% were seen once, and the ten largest hold 3% to 4.5%. The chain links TRBV10-3 to TRBJ1-2, with 7 bases identical to TRBD1. The TCR comes from a male donor in good health and CMV-seronegative. Sequencing used PBMCs. CDR3 sequence: CASSEAHRGYGYTF. Here the CDR3 DNA reads TGTGCCAGCAGTGAAGCGCACAGGGGCTATGGCTACACCTTC.